The source of this TCR beta chain is a study of OX40 agonist ivuxolimab in advanced cancers. Study context: Patients' therapy was ivuxolimab, an antibody that acts as an agonist of OX40 (CD134).

Peripheral blood came from all dose cohorts at three timepoints. Assay: immunoSEQ multiplex PCR; the TCRdb copy retains only in-frame clones and omits some. The sample lists approximately 22,000 clones; about 88% were seen once. The CDR3 consists of 13 residues. The germline CDR1 and CDR2 sequences are LNHDA and SQIVND (reference sequence). Trimming took 5 bases from V and 9 from J, leaving 14 bases between them. The sequenced sample was CD4+ or CD8+ T cells sorted from blood, obtained in a trial of the OX40 agonist ivuxolimab. This TCR was recovered from an adult with an advanced solid tumor such as melanoma, head and neck, liver or kidney cancer. J is TRBJ2-1 and V is TRBV19, with D perhaps matching TRBD1 (8 bases). The CDR3 sequence: CASSETGGGEQFF. CDR3 nucleotides: TGTGCCAGTAGTGAAACAGGGGGGGGTGAGCAGTTCTTC. Based on the CDR3 plus reference TRBV19 and TRBJ2-1, the full variable domain is DGGITQSPKYLFRKEGQNVTLSCEQNLNHDAMYWYRQDPGQGLRLIYYSQIVNDFQKGDIAEGYSVSREKKESFPLTVTSAQKNPTAFYLCASSETGGGEQFFGPGTRLTVL.